The clone carrying this T cell receptor beta chain was picked up a small number of times. No antigen is known for it. This sample is drawn from a study of early T cells in non-severe SARS-CoV-2 infection. On the study more broadly: Chains stayed unpaired after sequencing of bulk RNA from unsorted whole blood.

Study-wide points: Matching against VDJdb likely underestimated virus-specific expansions, favoring anti-spike CD8.

Germline-derived CDR1 and CDR2 are DFQATT and SNEGSKA (reference sequence). This CDR3 is 14 amino acids long. Trimming left V 0 bases short and J 2 bases short, with 10 bases between. As part of library construction, unique molecular identifiers were attached to individual cDNA molecules. TCRdb reanalysed the 5' RACE reads using MiXCR and keeps one entry per CDR3 protein. The profile shows tens of thousands of distinct CDR3 sequences, roughly 5% of them singletons. The sequenced sample was whole blood. The source of this sequence is an adult who was a healthcare worker with PCR-confirmed SARS-CoV-2 infection or an uninfected control (not recorded which). The chain joins TRBV20-1 to TRBJ1-1; D may be TRBD1 (6 bases). In DNA form, the CDR3 reads TGCAGTGCTAGAGAGGGGGGCCTAAACACTGAAGCTTTCTTT. Translation: CSAREGGLNTEAFF.